Following are 18 T cell receptor beta chains from one sample sequenced in a study of cytomegalovirus exposure and HLA in healthy donors. Libraries were prepared by immunoSEQ multiplex PCR; TCRdb keeps only in-frame clonotypes and omits some of them. The sample carries fewer than 200,000 clones, around nine tenths recorded once. Material for sequencing was PBMCs. The receptors originated from a man aged 18 to 29 in good health and CMV-seropositive.

This sequence joins TRBV9 and TRBJ2-5, with 8 bases identical to TRBD2. The CDR3 is 14 amino acids. CDR1 is SGDLS and CDR2 is YYNGEE in the germline V gene. The ends lost 0 bases at V and 9 bases at J; junction bases unmatched: 7. CDR3 DNA: TGTGCCAGCAGCGTAGGGGTAGCGGGGAGCCCCCAGTACTTC. Protein: CASSVGVAGSPQYF.

The chain links TRBV5-1 to TRBJ2-2, with 8 bases aligning to TRBD1. Per the germline V gene, CDR1 is SGHRS and CDR2 is YFSETQ. The CDR3 length is 14 residues. V lost 4 bases to trimming and J lost 5 bases; unmatched junction nucleotides: 4. CDR3 DNA: TGCGCCAGCAGCCCGGGACAGGATACCGGGGAGCTGTTTTTT. This sequence encodes CASSPGQDTGELFF.

This clone was picked up one time. The chain uses TRBV28 and TRBJ1-2, with TRBD1 identical over 8 bases. The V segment lost 3 bases and the J segment 4 bases; nucleotides outside the gene matches: 4. Germline assignment: CDR1 MDHEN and CDR2 SYDVKM. The length of the CDR3 is 14 residues. Here the CDR3 reads CASSFSGGSYGYTF. The CDR3, as DNA: TGTGCCAGCAGTTTTTCAGGGGGCAGCTATGGCTACACCTTC.

This clone has more than one count but fewer than ten. The rearrangement links TRBV6-1 to TRBJ2-2, with 8 bases lining up with TRBD1. The length of the CDR3 is 17 residues. Trimming at V came to 4 bases and at J to 7 bases, leaving 14 bases not matched to a gene. CDR1 is MNHNS and CDR2 is SASEGT in the germline V gene. In DNA form, the CDR3 reads TGTGCCAGCAGTGCCCCGGGGCGACAGGGGTCGAACGGGGAGCTGTTTTTT. It specifies CASSAPGRQGSNGELFF.

The chain uses TRBV7-2 and TRBJ2-1; 15 bases align to TRBD2. The CDR3 runs to 16 residues. The germline gives CDR1 SGHTA, CDR2 FQGNSA. J was trimmed by 8 bases and V by 4 bases; bases with no gene match: 6. CDR3 in amino acids: CASSWTSGGVKHEQFF. The CDR3 coding sequence is TGTGCCAGCAGCTGGACTAGCGGGGGGGTCAAGCATGAGCAGTTCTTC. Full variable domain (outside the CDR3, taken from reference TRBV7-2 and TRBJ2-1): GAGVSQSPSNKVTEKGKDVELRCDPISGHTALYWYRQSLGQGLEFLIYFQGNSAPDKSGLPSDRFSAERTGGSVSTLTIQRTQQEDSAVYLCASSWTSGGVKHEQFFGPGTRLTVL.

This chain uses TRBV7-8 with TRBJ2-1; TRBD1 matches at 10 bases. The germline CDR1 and CDR2 sequences are SGHVS and FQNEAQ. This CDR3 region has 15 residues. Trimming cost V 6 bases and J 8 bases; bases outside gene matches: 10. CDR3 residues: CASSMGQGFIDEQFF. The DNA of the CDR3 is TGTGCCAGCAGTATGGGACAGGGGTTCATCGATGAGCAGTTCTTC. Drawing the rest from reference TRBV7-8 and TRBJ2-1, the complete variable domain is GAGVSQSPRYKVAKRGQDVALRCDPISGHVSLFWYQQALGQGPEFLTYFQNEAQLDKSGLPSDRFFAERPEGSVSTLKIQRTQQEDSAVYLCASSMGQGFIDEQFFGPGTRLTVL.

This chain uses TRBV2 with TRBJ1-2; 9 nucleotides match TRBD1. The V gene end was trimmed by 6 bases and the J gene end by 6 bases; junction bases not matched to a gene: 11. The germline CDR1 and CDR2 sequences are SNHLY and FYNNEI. The CDR3 covers 15 residues. CDR3: CASRLQGAYGDGYTF. CDR3 nucleotide sequence: TGTGCCAGCAGGCTACAGGGGGCGTACGGGGATGGCTACACCTTC.

V gene TRBV18 combines with J gene TRBJ1-4, with D tentatively TRBD1 (6 bases). Trimming stripped 2 bases from V and 0 bases from J, with 10 bases between. CDR1 and CDR2 from the germline V gene are KGHSH and LQKENI. The CDR3 loop spans 16 amino acids. CDR3 residues: CASSPRQAATNEKLFF. The CDR3 nucleotides read TGTGCCAGCTCACCAAGACAGGCCGCAACTAATGAAAAACTGTTTTTT.

The rearrangement links TRBV9 to TRBJ2-1, with D possibly being TRBD1 (6 bases). V dropped 3 bases and J dropped 11 bases, with 9 bases sitting between them. This CDR3 contains 11 residues. The germline V gene has CDR1 SGDLS and CDR2 YYNGEE. The CDR3 loop is CASSEGEKQFF. The CDR3, as DNA: TGTGCCAGCAGCGAGGGGGAAAAGCAGTTCTTC.

The chain links TRBV5-1 to TRBJ2-5; D is uncertain. The germline V gene has CDR1 SGHRS and CDR2 YFSETQ. The CDR3 is 12 residues long. V lost 4 bases, J lost 4 bases, and 8 bases lay in between. CDR3 sequence reads: CASSVSRETQYF. The CDR3 region has the DNA TGCGCCAGCAGCGTTAGCAGAGAGACCCAGTACTTC.

V usage is TRBV10-3 and J usage is TRBJ2-2; possibly TRBD1 for D (6 bases). The germline gives CDR1 ENHRY, CDR2 SYGVKD. The V gene lost 8 bases and the J gene lost 6 bases, with 13 bases spanning the gap. The CDR3 has 13 amino acids. CDR3 nucleotide sequence: TGTGCCATCCCAGGGGAAGCGTCCGGGGAGCTGTTTTTT. The encoded protein is CAIPGEASGELFF.

V and J are TRBV6-4 and TRBJ2-1; 7 positions agree with TRBD2. Per the germline V gene, CDR1 is MRHNA and CDR2 is SNTAGT. This CDR3 contains 18 residues. J lost 8 bases, V lost 7 bases, and 23 bases had no gene match. Here the CDR3 DNA reads TGTGCCAGCATTTGGCGTCCTCCCTCGGGGGGTACCCATCATGAGCAGTTCTTC. Its protein is CASIWRPPSGGTHHEQFF.

The chain recombines TRBV4-2 with TRBJ1-4; possibly TRBD1 for D (6 bases). The CDR3 contains 15 residues. The V and J ends lost 0 bases and 12 bases respectively, with 17 bases between them. CDR1 and CDR2 from the germline V gene are LGHNA and YNFKEQ. CDR3 nucleotides: TGTGCCAGCAGCCAAGATTCCGACAGGCCCGCGGAACTGTTTTTT. Translating it yields CASSQDSDRPAELFF.

The chain combines TRBV19 with TRBJ1-4, with 10 positions matching TRBD1. This CDR3 spans 16 amino acids. The germline gives CDR1 LNHDA, CDR2 SQIVND (reference sequence). V shed 6 bases, J shed 8 bases, and the junction held 12 bases outside the gene matches. The CDR3 DNA sequence: TGTGCCAGTAGCCGAGACCTCGGGACAGGGGTCGAAAAACTGTTTTTT. Translated: CASSRDLGTGVEKLFF.

This chain joins TRBV7-9 and TRBJ1-2, with D maybe TRBD1 (5 bases). CDR1 SEHNR and CDR2 FQNEAQ come from the germline V gene (reference sequence). The CDR3 spans 12 residues. V lost 5 bases and J lost 11, with 15 bases in between. The CDR3 loop is CASSPPLGGYTF. CDR3 sequence (DNA): TGTGCCAGCAGCCCACCTTTGGGGGGTTACACCTTC.

This chain joins TRBV29-1 and TRBJ2-1, with TRBD2 as a possible D gene (6 bases). Trimming took off 7 bases at V and 2 bases at J, with 12 bases between the two ends. Per germline, CDR1 SQVTM and CDR2 ANQGSEA. CDR3 length: 13 residues. The CDR3 nucleotides are TGCAGCGCCAAGCGGGTTACCTACAATGAGCAGTTCTTC. Translated, it gives CSAKRVTYNEQFF.

The chain recombines TRBV4-3 with TRBJ1-3; 8 bases are shared with TRBD1. The V gene end was trimmed by 0 bases and the J gene end by 2 bases; junction bases not matched to a gene: 9. CDR1 and CDR2 from the germline V gene are LGHNA and YSLEER. The CDR3 is 18 amino acids. CDR3 region: CASSQEQIGQGAGNTIYF. The CDR3, as DNA: TGCGCCAGCAGCCAAGAGCAGATCGGACAGGGAGCTGGAAACACCATATATTTT.

The chain uses TRBV6-5 and TRBJ1-1; 10 nucleotides align to TRBD1. The V gene end was trimmed by 4 bases and the J gene end by 3 bases; junction bases not matched to a gene: 5. The length of the CDR3 is 15 residues. CDR1 MNHEY and CDR2 SVGAGI come from the germline V gene. The DNA for the CDR3 is TGTGCCAGCAGTTCACTCGGGACAGGGGACACTGAAGCTTTCTTT. Its translation is CASSSLGTGDTEAFF.